This T cell receptor (beta chain) was sequenced for a study of CD8+ T cells in alopecia areata. This clone was picked up a small number of times. Germline V gene sequence: CDR1 SGHTA, CDR2 FQGTGA. Trimming took off 2 bases at V and 4 bases at J, with 17 bases between the two ends. The CDR3 spans 16 residues. Treatment given: oral pan-JAK inhibitor, 5-10 mg twice daily. In each case, RNA was isolated and then reverse transcribed into cDNA as the sequencing template. Assay: immunoSEQ multiplex PCR; the TCRdb copy retains only in-frame clones and omits some. This table holds 250,000 to 350,000 clones, 60% found once.

The sequence was obtained from a human donor with alopecia areata. The gene calls are TRBV7-3 and TRBJ1-2; D remains ambiguous. The source was CD4+ T cells sorted from blood, collected around week 53, from a patient treated with tofacitinib. DNA of the CDR3: TGTGCCAGCAGCTTAGGCCCGACGGGTCAAGTCTATGGCTACACCTTC. Translation: CASSLGPTGQVYGYTF.